This T cell receptor (beta chain) appears in the sequencing data of a study of CD8 T cells in ankylosing spondylitis. A remark on this clonotype: The antigen remains undetermined.

CDR1 is MDHEN, CDR2 SYDVKM, per germline. The V and J ends lost 5 bases and 4 bases, in that order; junction bases with no gene match: 4. CDR3 length: 14 amino acids. Researchers built TCR beta libraries using quantitative 5'-RACE with molecular barcodes. From the 5' RACE reads, TCRdb called clonotypes with MiXCR, one entry per CDR3 protein. Of 250,000 or so distinct CDR3 sequences in the sample, about 11% were seen once. Overall study results and limits: For ankylosing spondylitis blood, a TCR beta motif of about 8 highly homologous variants appeared characteristic. Significant enrichment of disease-linked clones was reported in matched ankylosing spondylitis synovial fluid.

The chain employs TRBV28 and TRBJ2-3, with 9 bases aligning to TRBD2. Specimen: blood, either unsorted or a sorted T cell fraction (not recorded which). This receptor was identified in a male donor with ankylosing spondylitis or in good health (not recorded which). As DNA, the CDR3 is TGTGCCAGCAGTCCCCAGCGGGAGGCAGATACGCAGTATTTT. It is translated as CASSPQREADTQYF.